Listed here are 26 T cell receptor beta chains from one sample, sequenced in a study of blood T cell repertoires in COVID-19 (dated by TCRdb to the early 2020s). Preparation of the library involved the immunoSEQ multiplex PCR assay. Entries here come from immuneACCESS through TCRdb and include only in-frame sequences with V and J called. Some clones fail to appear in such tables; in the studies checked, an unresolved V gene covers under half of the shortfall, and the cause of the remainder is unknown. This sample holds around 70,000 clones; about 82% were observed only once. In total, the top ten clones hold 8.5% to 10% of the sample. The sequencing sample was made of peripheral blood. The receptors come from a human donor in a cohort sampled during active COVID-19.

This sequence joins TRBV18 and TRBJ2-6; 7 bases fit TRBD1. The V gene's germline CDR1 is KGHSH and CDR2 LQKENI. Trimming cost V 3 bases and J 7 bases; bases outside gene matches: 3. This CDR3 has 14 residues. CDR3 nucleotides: TGTGCCAGCTCACCGGGACAGCCCGCCAACGTCCTGACTTTC. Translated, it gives CASSPGQPANVLTF.

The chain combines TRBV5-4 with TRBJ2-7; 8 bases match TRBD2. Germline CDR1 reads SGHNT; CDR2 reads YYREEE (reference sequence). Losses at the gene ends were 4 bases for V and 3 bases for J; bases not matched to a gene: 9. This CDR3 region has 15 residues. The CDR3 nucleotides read TGTGCCAGCAGCCCCCGGGAGGGGACTAGCTACGAGCAGTACTTC. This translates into CASSPREGTSYEQYF.

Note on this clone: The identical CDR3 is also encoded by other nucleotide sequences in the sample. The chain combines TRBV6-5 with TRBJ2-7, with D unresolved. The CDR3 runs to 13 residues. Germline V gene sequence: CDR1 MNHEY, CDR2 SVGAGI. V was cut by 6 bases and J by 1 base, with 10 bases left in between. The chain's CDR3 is CASRGDNSYEQYF. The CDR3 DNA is TGTGCCAGCAGAGGTGACAATTCCTACGAGCAGTACTTC.

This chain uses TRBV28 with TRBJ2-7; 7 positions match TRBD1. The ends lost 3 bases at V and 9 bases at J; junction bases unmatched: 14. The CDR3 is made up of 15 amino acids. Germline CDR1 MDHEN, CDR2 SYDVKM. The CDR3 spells CASSLPGQATFPQYF. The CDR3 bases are TGTGCCAGCAGTTTGCCCGGACAGGCCACTTTTCCGCAGTACTTC.

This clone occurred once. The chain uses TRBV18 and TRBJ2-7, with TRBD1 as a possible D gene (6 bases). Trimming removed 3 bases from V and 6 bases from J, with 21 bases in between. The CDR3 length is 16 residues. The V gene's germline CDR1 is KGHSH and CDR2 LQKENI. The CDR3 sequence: CASSPRPGTSFGEQYF. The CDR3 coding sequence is TGTGCCAGCTCACCTCGTCCCGGGACATCTTTCGGCGAGCAGTACTTC.

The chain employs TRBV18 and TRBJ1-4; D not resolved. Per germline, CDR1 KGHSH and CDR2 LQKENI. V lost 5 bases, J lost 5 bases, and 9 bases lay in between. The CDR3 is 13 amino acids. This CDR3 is CASSEAVNEKLFF. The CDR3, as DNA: TGTGCCAGCTCAGAGGCAGTCAATGAAAAACTGTTTTTT.

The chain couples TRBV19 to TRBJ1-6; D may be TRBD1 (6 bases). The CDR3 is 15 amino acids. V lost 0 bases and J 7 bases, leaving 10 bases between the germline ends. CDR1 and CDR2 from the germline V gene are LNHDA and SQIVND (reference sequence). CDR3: CASSIEKGVNSPLHF. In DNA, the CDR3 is TGTGCCAGTAGTATAGAAAAGGGGGTCAATTCACCCCTCCACTTT.

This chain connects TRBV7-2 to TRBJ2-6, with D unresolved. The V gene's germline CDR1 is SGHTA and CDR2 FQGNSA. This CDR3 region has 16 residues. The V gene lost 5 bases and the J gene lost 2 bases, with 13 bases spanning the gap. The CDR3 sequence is CASSTNRLAGANVLTF. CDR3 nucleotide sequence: TGTGCCAGCAGCACGAATAGACTGGCTGGGGCCAACGTCCTGACTTTC.

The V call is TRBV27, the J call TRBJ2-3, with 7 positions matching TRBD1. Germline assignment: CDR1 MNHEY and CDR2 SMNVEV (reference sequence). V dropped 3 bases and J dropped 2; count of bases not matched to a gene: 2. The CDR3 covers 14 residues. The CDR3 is CASSLGTATDTQYF. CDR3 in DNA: TGTGCCAGCAGTTTGGGGACAGCCACAGATACGCAGTATTTT.

Here the CDR3 reads CASSLAATGSYEQYF. CDR3 nucleotide sequence: TGTGCCAGCAGCTTAGCAGCGACAGGGTCCTACGAGCAGTACTTC. The genes are TRBV7-2 and TRBJ2-7, with 7 bases aligning to TRBD1. CDR1 and CDR2 from the germline V gene are SGHTA and FQGNSA. The CDR3 consists of 15 residues. The J segment lost 1 base and the V segment lost 0 bases, leaving 3 bases of the junction unmatched.

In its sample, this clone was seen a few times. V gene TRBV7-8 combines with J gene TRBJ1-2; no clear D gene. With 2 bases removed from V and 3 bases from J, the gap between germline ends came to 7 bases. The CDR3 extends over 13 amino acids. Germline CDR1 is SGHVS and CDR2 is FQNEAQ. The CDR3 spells CASSLKPDYGYTF. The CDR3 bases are TGTGCCAGCAGCTTAAAGCCCGACTATGGCTACACCTTC.

CDR3 protein: CSSGTQETQYF. Written as DNA, the CDR3 is TGCAGCTCCGGTACCCAAGAGACCCAGTACTTC. This rearrangement joins TRBV29-1 to TRBJ2-5; no clear D. Germline V lookup: CDR1 SQVTM, CDR2 ANQGSEA. V lost 8 bases, J lost 1 base, and 8 bases lay in between. CDR3 length: 11 residues.

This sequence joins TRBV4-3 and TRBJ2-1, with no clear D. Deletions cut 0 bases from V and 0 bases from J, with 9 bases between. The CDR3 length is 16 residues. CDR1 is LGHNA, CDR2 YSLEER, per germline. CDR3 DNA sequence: TGCGCCAGCAGCCAAGAGTGGCCAGACTCCTACAATGAGCAGTTCTTC. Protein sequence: CASSQEWPDSYNEQFF.

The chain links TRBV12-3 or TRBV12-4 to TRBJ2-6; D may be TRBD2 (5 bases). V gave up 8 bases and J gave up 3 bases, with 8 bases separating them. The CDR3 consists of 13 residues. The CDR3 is CASDRGGANVLTF. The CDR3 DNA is TGTGCCAGCGACCGGGGTGGGGCCAACGTCCTGACTTTC.

The DNA of the CDR3 is TGTGCCAGCAGCTCGGGACAGGCTAACACTGAAGCTTTCTTT. Translated, it gives CASSSGQANTEAFF. This chain joins TRBV6-2 or TRBV6-3 and TRBJ1-1, with TRBD1 matching over 8 bases. The V and J ends lost 6 bases and 2 bases, in that order; junction bases with no gene match: 5. The CDR3 runs to 14 residues. CDR1 is MNHEY, CDR2 SVGEGT, per germline.

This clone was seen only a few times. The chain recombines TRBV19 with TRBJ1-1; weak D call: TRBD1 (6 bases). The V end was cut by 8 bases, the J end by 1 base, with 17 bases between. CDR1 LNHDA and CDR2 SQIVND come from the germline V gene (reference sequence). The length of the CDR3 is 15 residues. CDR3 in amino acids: CASLGTLSRNTEAFF. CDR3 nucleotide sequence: TGTGCCAGTTTGGGGACACTCTCGAGGAACACTGAAGCTTTCTTT.

The CDR3 reads CSVEVSGSYEQYF. CDR3 sequence (DNA): TGCAGCGTTGAAGTTAGCGGGAGCTACGAGCAGTACTTC. The chain has TRBV29-1 and TRBJ2-7, with TRBD2 matching 9 bases. CDR3 size: 13 residues. V shed 1 base, J shed 3 bases, and the junction held 1 base outside the gene matches. Germline CDR1 and CDR2: SQVTM and ANQGSEA.

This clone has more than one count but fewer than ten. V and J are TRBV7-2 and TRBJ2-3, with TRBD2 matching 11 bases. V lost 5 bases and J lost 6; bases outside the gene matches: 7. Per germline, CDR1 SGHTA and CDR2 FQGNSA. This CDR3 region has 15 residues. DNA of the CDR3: TGTGCCAGCAGCCCCGGGACTAGCGGCGGGGATACGCAGTATTTT. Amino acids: CASSPGTSGGDTQYF.

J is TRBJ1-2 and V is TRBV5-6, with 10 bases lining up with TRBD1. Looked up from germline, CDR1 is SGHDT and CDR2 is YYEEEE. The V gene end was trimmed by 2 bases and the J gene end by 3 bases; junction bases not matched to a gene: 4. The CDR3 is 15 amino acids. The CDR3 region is CASSLDRGQDYGYTF. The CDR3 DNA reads TGTGCCAGCAGCTTAGACAGGGGGCAAGACTATGGCTACACCTTC.

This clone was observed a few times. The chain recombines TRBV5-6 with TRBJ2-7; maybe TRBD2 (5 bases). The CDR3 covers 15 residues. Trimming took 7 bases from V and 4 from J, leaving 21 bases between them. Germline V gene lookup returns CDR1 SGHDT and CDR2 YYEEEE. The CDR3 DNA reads TGTGCCAGCCGACCTCGGAGGAGTGTTCAGTACGAGCAGTACTTC. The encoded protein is CASRPRRSVQYEQYF.

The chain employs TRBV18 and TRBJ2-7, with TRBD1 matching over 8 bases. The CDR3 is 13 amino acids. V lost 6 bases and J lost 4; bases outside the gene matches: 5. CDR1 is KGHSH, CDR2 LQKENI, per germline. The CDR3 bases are TGTGCCAGCTCCCAACAGGGGGGATACGAGCAGTACTTC. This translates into CASSQQGGYEQYF.

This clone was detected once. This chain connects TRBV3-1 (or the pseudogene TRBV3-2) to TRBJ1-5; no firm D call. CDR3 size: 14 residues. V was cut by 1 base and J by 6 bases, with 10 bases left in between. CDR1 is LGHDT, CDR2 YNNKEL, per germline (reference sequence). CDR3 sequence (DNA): TGTGCCAGCAGCCAAGTCGGGTGCAGTCAGCCCCAGCATTTT. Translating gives CASSQVGCSQPQHF.

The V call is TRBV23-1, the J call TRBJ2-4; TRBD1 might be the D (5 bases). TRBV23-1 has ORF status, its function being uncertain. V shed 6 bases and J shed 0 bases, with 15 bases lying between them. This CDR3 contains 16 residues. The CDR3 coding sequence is TGCGCCAGCAGCAGTGACAGAAATCTAGCCAAAAACATTCAGTACTTC. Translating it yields CASSSDRNLAKNIQYF.

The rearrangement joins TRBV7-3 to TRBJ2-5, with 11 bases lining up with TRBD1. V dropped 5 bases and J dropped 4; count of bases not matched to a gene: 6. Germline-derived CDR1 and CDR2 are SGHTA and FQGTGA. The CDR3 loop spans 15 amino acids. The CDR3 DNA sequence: TGTGCCAGCAGCCTTGGGACAGGGGGTTCAGAGACCCAGTACTTC. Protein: CASSLGTGGSETQYF.

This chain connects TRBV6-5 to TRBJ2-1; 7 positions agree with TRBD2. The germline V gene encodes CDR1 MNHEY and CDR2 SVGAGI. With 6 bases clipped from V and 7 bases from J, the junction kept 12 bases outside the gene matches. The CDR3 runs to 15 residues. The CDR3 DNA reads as TGTGCCAGCAGCCACCGAGCGGGAACTAGAAATGAGCAGTTCTTC. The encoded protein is CASSHRAGTRNEQFF.

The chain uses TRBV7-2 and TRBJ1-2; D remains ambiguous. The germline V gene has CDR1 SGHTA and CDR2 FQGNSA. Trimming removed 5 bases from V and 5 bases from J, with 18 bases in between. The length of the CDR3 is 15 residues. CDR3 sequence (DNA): TGTGCCAGCAGCCAGATGGTACAGCCTGTTTATGGCTACACCTTC. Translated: CASSQMVQPVYGYTF.